A single sample gave rise to the 20 T cell receptor beta chains below, sequenced in a study of blood T cell repertoires in COVID-19. Profiled with immunoSEQ multiplex PCR; TCRdb holds only in-frame clones, not every one. The table lists 150,000 to 200,000 clones, around 91% of them singletons. The sequencing sample was made of PBMCs or T cells enriched from blood (not recorded which). These receptors all come from a woman between 18 and 30 years old who had recovered from COVID-19.

On this clone: One end of the junction varies from germline; a read error may be responsible. The rearrangement uses TRBV7-2 and TRBJ2-1, with TRBD2 matching over 10 bases. The CDR3 length is 15 residues. Looked up from germline, CDR1 is SGHTA and CDR2 is FQGNSA. Written as DNA, the CDR3 is TGTGCCAGCAGCCTAGCGGGGGCCTCCTACAATGAGCAGTTCTTC. Protein: CASSLAGASYNEQFF.

This chain links TRBV2 with TRBJ2-7, with 8 bases matching TRBD1. The V gene end was trimmed by 6 bases and the J gene end by 0 bases; junction bases not matched to a gene: 7. Germline values: CDR1 SNHLY, CDR2 FYNNEI. The CDR3 runs 15 residues. This chain's CDR3 is CASREQGEASYEQYF. In nucleotides, the CDR3 is TGTGCCAGCAGGGAACAGGGGGAGGCCTCCTACGAGCAGTACTTC.

The rearrangement joins TRBV19 to TRBJ1-5; D not resolved. The germline V gene encodes CDR1 LNHDA and CDR2 SQIVND (reference sequence). The CDR3 spans 13 residues. Trimming removed 6 bases at V and 4 bases at J, with 10 bases between. The CDR3 loop reads CASRRARNQPQHF. CDR3 coding DNA: TGTGCCAGTAGAAGAGCCCGAAATCAGCCCCAGCATTTT.

The rearrangement joins TRBV2 to TRBJ1-2; 8 bases align to TRBD1. This CDR3 has 13 amino acids. Germline trimming cut 10 bases from V and 5 bases from J; bases unmatched to any gene: 9. The germline V gene has CDR1 SNHLY and CDR2 FYNNEI. CDR3 sequence (DNA): TGTGCCATTCTTCAGGGGGCGCGGTATGGCTACACCTTC. The encoded protein is CAILQGARYGYTF. The full variable domain, with the rest looked up from reference TRBV2 and TRBJ1-2, is EPEVTQTPSHQVTQMGQEVILRCVPISNHLYFYWYRQILGQKVEFLVSFYNNEISEKSEIFDDQFSVERPDGSNFTLKIRSTKLEDSAMYFCAILQGARYGYTFGSGTRLTVV.

The V gene is TRBV23-1, the J gene TRBJ2-1, with 9 bases that match TRBD1. TRBV23-1 qualifies as an ORF whose function is uncertain. Trimming at V came to 9 bases and at J to 2 bases, leaving 11 bases not matched to a gene. This CDR3 has 16 residues. CDR3 residues: CARQGADGRPYNEQFF. CDR3 coding DNA: TGCGCCAGACAGGGGGCCGACGGTCGGCCCTACAATGAGCAGTTCTTC.

The sample holds one count of this clone. The chain uses TRBV7-2 and TRBJ2-3; TRBD1 is a possible D gene (5 bases). The CDR3 spans 13 residues. Germline CDR1 reads SGHTA; CDR2 reads FQGNSA. V dropped 4 bases and J dropped 4 bases, with 9 bases sitting between them. In DNA form, the CDR3 reads TGTGCCAGCAGCTACTCAGGGTCAGATACGCAGTATTTT. Its translation: CASSYSGSDTQYF.

This clone was seen only once. This chain joins TRBV7-2 and TRBJ2-3, with 8 nucleotides matching TRBD2. Trimming took 11 bases from V and 4 from J; bases not matched to a gene: 11. The CDR3 length is 14 residues. Germline CDR1 SGHTA, CDR2 FQGNSA. The CDR3 reads CAAAPGLESDTQYF. CDR3 sequence (DNA): TGTGCCGCTGCCCCGGGACTAGAGTCAGATACGCAGTATTTT.

The V gene is TRBV9, the J gene TRBJ2-7; weak D call: TRBD1 (6 bases). The CDR3 loop spans 16 amino acids. Germline V gene data show CDR1 as SGDLS and CDR2 as YYNGEE. Trimming pared 4 bases from V and 6 bases from J, leaving 23 bases between. The CDR3 protein is CASSPSVAQGYSEQYF. The DNA for the CDR3 is TGTGCCAGCAGCCCCAGCGTAGCACAGGGTTATTCCGAGCAGTACTTC.

This chain joins TRBV5-8 and TRBJ1-2; the D is unclear. CDR1 and CDR2 (germline): SGHTS, YDEGEE. The CDR3 is 17 residues long. Trimming pared 1 base from V and 4 bases from J, leaving 20 bases between. The CDR3 DNA reads TGTGCCAGCAGCTTGCTCCGGGTGAGGGCCCGACTCTATGGCTACACCTTC. Translating it yields CASSLLRVRARLYGYTF.

This clone was seen once. The chain combines TRBV27 with TRBJ1-5; possible D gene TRBD1, 5 bases. Germline lookup yields CDR1 MNHEY and CDR2 SMNVEV (reference sequence). The ends were cut back, 2 bases at V and 0 bases at J, with 5 bases in the middle. The CDR3 spans 14 residues. CDR3 amino acids: CASSLQGSNQPQHF. CDR3 DNA: TGTGCCAGCAGTTTACAGGGTAGCAATCAGCCCCAGCATTTT.

The CDR3 sequence: CASSIKGALSTGELFF. The CDR3 nucleotides read TGTGCCAGTAGTATAAAGGGGGCGCTGAGCACCGGGGAGCTGTTTTTT. V is TRBV19 and J is TRBJ2-2; the match to TRBD1 covers 7 bases. V shed 2 bases and J 4 bases; nucleotides not matched to a gene: 7. Germline lookup yields CDR1 LNHDA and CDR2 SQIVND (reference sequence). The CDR3 runs 16 residues.

The V gene is TRBV7-3, the J gene TRBJ2-2; D unclear. CDR1 is SGHTA and CDR2 is FQGTGA in the germline V gene. The CDR3 has 12 residues. Trimming removed 4 bases from V and 8 bases from J, with 8 bases in between. CDR3: CASSSPLGELFF. For the CDR3, the DNA is TGTGCCAGCAGCTCCCCCCTAGGGGAGCTGTTTTTT.

This chain links TRBV29-1 with TRBJ2-1; the match to TRBD2 covers 9 bases. This CDR3 is 14 amino acids long. V was clipped by 4 bases and J by 9 bases; unmatched bases: 10. Germline loops: CDR1 SQVTM, CDR2 ANQGSEA. The CDR3 DNA sequence: TGCAGCGTTGGTCTCAGCGGGAGGCTGGTTGAGCAGTTCTTC. Translation gives CSVGLSGRLVEQFF.

The J gene is TRBJ1-2, the V gene TRBV12-5; 7 positions match TRBD1. CDR3 length equals 15 residues. V dropped 5 bases and J dropped 4; count of bases not matched to a gene: 10. In germline, CDR1 is LGHNT, CDR2 FRNRAP. Written as DNA, the CDR3 is TGTGCTAGTGGTCCCCTAGGGGGCATCAGCTATGGCTACACCTTC. It yields the protein CASGPLGGISYGYTF.

The chain couples TRBV3-1 (or the pseudogene TRBV3-2) to TRBJ1-2; TRBD1 matches at 9 bases. Germline V CDR1 and CDR2: LGHDT, YNNKEL (reference sequence). Trimming cost V 1 base and J 3 bases; bases outside gene matches: 12. The CDR3 has 18 amino acids. The CDR3 reads CASSQVGGQGIGYYGYTF. The CDR3 DNA follows: TGTGCCAGCAGCCAAGTGGGGGGACAGGGAATAGGTTACTATGGCTACACCTTC.

J is TRBJ1-6 and V is TRBV27, with D maybe TRBD1 (6 bases). The germline V gene has CDR1 MNHEY and CDR2 SMNVEV (reference sequence). V was trimmed by 4 bases and J by 7 bases, leaving 17 bases between them. The CDR3 length is 16 residues. The CDR3 coding sequence is TGTGCCAGCAGTTCGGACAGCCTGGGATTCAATTCACCCCTCCACTTT. Translating it yields CASSSDSLGFNSPLHF.

The chain is built from TRBV18 and TRBJ1-4; 7 bases are shared with TRBD1. Unmatched junction bases numbered 9, after V lost 6 bases and J lost 5 bases. There are 15 residues in the CDR3. Per germline, CDR1 KGHSH and CDR2 LQKENI. CDR3 protein: CASSPQGQRNEKLFF. CDR3 sequence (DNA): TGTGCCAGCTCCCCGCAGGGACAGCGCAATGAAAAACTGTTTTTT.

This sequence joins TRBV6-4 and TRBJ2-7; 7 bases fit TRBD1. Trimming took 9 bases from V and 3 from J; bases not matched to a gene: 5. Germline V gene lookup returns CDR1 MRHNA and CDR2 SNTAGT. CDR3 length: 12 amino acids. The CDR3 nucleotides read TGTGCCAGGGAACAGGGGTACTACGAGCAGTACTTC. Translating gives CAREQGYYEQYF.

Here the CDR3 DNA reads TGTGCCAGCAGTTTGACTAGCGGCGAGGCCACCTACGAGCAGTACTTC. Translated, it gives CASSLTSGEATYEQYF. V usage is TRBV28 and J usage is TRBJ2-7, with 9 positions matching TRBD2. CDR3 length: 16 residues. Trimming took 3 bases from V and 2 from J; bases not matched to a gene: 8. Germline V lookup: CDR1 MDHEN, CDR2 SYDVKM.

The chain links TRBV19 to TRBJ2-1; D is unresolved. The germline V gene encodes CDR1 LNHDA and CDR2 SQIVND (reference sequence). Deletions cut 3 bases from V and 5 bases from J, with 14 bases between. This CDR3 is built from 15 residues. The DNA for the CDR3 is TGTGCCAGTAGTATCGGTTCCAAGAGTAACAATGAGCAGTTCTTC. Its translation: CASSIGSKSNNEQFF.